Included here is one T cell receptor beta chain sequence, with context. The germline V gene encodes CDR1 MNHEY and CDR2 SMNVEV (reference sequence). The CDR3 has 16 amino acids. With 3 bases clipped from V and 6 bases from J, the junction kept 12 bases outside the gene matches. The record originates from a study of OX40 agonist ivuxolimab in advanced cancers. Generated by immunoSEQ multiplex PCR, the TCRdb table keeps only in-frame clones and is missing some. The repertoire holds 95,000 to 100,000 clones, with 93% as singletons. The sequence was collected from an adult with an advanced solid tumor such as melanoma, head and neck, liver or kidney cancer. V is TRBV27 and J is TRBJ2-3; 7 nucleotides match TRBD2. The sample here was CD4+ or CD8+ T cells sorted from blood, taken in a trial of the OX40 agonist ivuxolimab. The CDR3 DNA reads as TGTGCCAGCAGTTTTAAACGACTAGCTTATTCCGATACGCAGTATTTT. This gives the protein CASSFKRLAYSDTQYF.